This T cell receptor beta chain was recovered during a study of shared clonotypes between healthy human individuals. Study-level points and caveats: Generally, naive subsets came out with larger estimated richness than memory subsets.

With respect to this clone: Its antigen is still unknown.

Clones were sequenced by immunoSEQ multiplex PCR, and TCRdb holds only the in-frame ones, with some missing. The sample records a few million clones, 85% to 95% being singletons. Sample: naive CD4+ T cells from PBMCs. Subset noted: CD45RA+ positively selected. The receptor comes from a man aged 18 to 29 in good health. Some clones in this sample may be carry-over from other donors' samples.

CDR3 amino acids: CASSLRQVGADQPQHF. In nucleotides, the CDR3 is TGTGCCAGCTCACTAAGACAGGTTGGGGCAGATCAGCCCCAGCATTTT. The chain combines TRBV18 with TRBJ1-5; maybe TRBD1 (6 bases). CDR1 is KGHSH, CDR2 LQKENI, per germline. Trimming stripped 4 bases from V and 5 bases from J, with 18 bases between. The CDR3 sequence is 16 residues long.